This T cell receptor beta chain emerged from a study of T cells in Graves' hyperthyroidism and ophthalmopathy. Overall study context: It was at initial diagnosis, before any treatment, that peripheral blood was collected. Study-wide results and caveats: Ophthalmopathy was model-predicted a median 6.5 months pre-onset.

On this clonotype: Antigen: not known. The junction departs from germline at one end; a sequencing error may be responsible.

The investigators amplified TCR beta CDR3 regions from RNA transcripts. An initial round of RT-PCR targeting the TCR CDR3 relied on the HTBI primer set. TCRdb re-called the multiplex PCR reads with MiXCR, one entry per CDR3 protein. The table records 550,000 to 650,000 distinct CDR3 sequences, 14% of them present only once. Germline values: CDR1 SQVTM, CDR2 ANQGSEA. The CDR3 covers 15 residues. For the diagnoses, clinical symptoms, serum thyroxine and TRAb, thyroid ultrasound and orbital computed tomography were used. Source material for PBMCs was about 10 ml fresh peripheral blood. This receptor was obtained from a woman aged 40 to 50 with Graves' hyperthyroidism. This rearrangement joins TRBV29-1 to TRBJ2-1; D is unresolved. Sequencing was done on a sample of blood. The CDR3 nucleotides read TGCAGCGTTGCCTCCGAAGACCGTTCCTACAATGAGCAGCTCTTC. This translates into CSVASEDRSYNEQLF.